These T cell receptor beta chains were read from a single sample in a study of Graves' ophthalmopathy and Graves' hyperthyroidism. From the multiplex PCR reads, TCRdb called clonotypes with MiXCR, one entry per CDR3 protein. Of around 520,000 distinct CDR3 sequences in the sample, about 40% were seen once. The sample taken for sequencing was peripheral blood or thyroid tissue (not recorded which). These receptors all come from an adult man with Graves' hyperthyroidism. The CDR3 runs from the conserved cysteine through the conserved F or W. The order of the fields is J gene, V gene, clone size, D gene, CDR3 protein, CDR3 DNA. A D gene is named only where the DNA matches it firmly. Expanded clones get a size class; other rows say once, few or many, or leave the size out.

j_call: TRBJ1-6; v_call: TRBV2; clone_size: many; d_call: .; cdr3_aa: CASSADPVANSPLHF; cdr3_nt: TGTGCCAGCAGTGCTGACCCAGTCGCGAATTCACCCCTCCACTTT
j_call: TRBJ2-7; v_call: TRBV12-5; clone_size: .; d_call: TRBD2; cdr3_aa: CASSRTSGGAYEQYF; cdr3_nt: TGTGCCAGCAGTCGGACTAGCGGGGGGGCCTACGAGCAGTACTTC
j_call: TRBJ2-2; v_call: TRBV5-1; clone_size: once; d_call: .; cdr3_aa: CASSLIGDTGELFF; cdr3_nt: TGTGCCAGCAGCTTGATCGGGGACACCGGGGAGCTGTTTTTT
j_call: TRBJ2-2; v_call: TRBV7-2; clone_size: .; d_call: .; cdr3_aa: CASSPIEGAGELFF; cdr3_nt: TGTGCCAGCTCACCGATCGAGGGGGCCGGGGAGCTGTTTTTT
j_call: TRBJ2-7; v_call: TRBV15; clone_size: many; d_call: TRBD1; cdr3_aa: CAISRDRGLDEQYF; cdr3_nt: TGTGCCATCTCACGGGACAGGGGTTTGGACGAGCAGTACTTC
j_call: TRBJ2-2; v_call: TRBV25-1; clone_size: many; d_call: TRBD2; cdr3_aa: CATGLAVGELFF; cdr3_nt: TGTGCCACGGGACTAGCTGTCGGGGAGCTGTTTTTT
j_call: TRBJ2-5; v_call: TRBV10-3; clone_size: many; d_call: .; cdr3_aa: CAISAGTFEGETQYF; cdr3_nt: TGTGCCATCAGTGCGGGGACCTTCGAGGGAGAGACCCAGTACTTC
j_call: TRBJ1-5; v_call: TRBV12-3/TRBV12-4; clone_size: .; d_call: .; cdr3_aa: CASSPTGTRNQPQHF; cdr3_nt: TGTGCCAGCAGCCCCACCGGGACACGCAATCAGCCCCAGCATTTT
j_call: TRBJ2-3; v_call: TRBV10-3; clone_size: few; d_call: .; cdr3_aa: CAISESTGSDTQYF; cdr3_nt: TGTGCCATCAGTGAGTCTACGGGTTCAGATACGCAGTATTTT
j_call: TRBJ1-5; v_call: TRBV2; clone_size: many; d_call: .; cdr3_aa: CASFGGGVGQPQHF; cdr3_nt: TGTGCCAGCTTCGGGGGAGGGGTAGGGCAGCCCCAGCATTTT
j_call: TRBJ2-2; v_call: TRBV10-3; clone_size: .; d_call: TRBD2; cdr3_aa: CAISEQLAGALHELFF; cdr3_nt: TGTGCCATCAGTGAGCAACTAGCGGGGGCCTTGCATGAGCTGTTTTTT
j_call: TRBJ2-7; v_call: TRBV7-2; clone_size: many; d_call: TRBD2; cdr3_aa: CASSSTPGLAGLSYEQYF; cdr3_nt: TGTGCCAGCAGCTCAACACCGGGACTAGCGGGGTTATCCTACGAGCAGTACTTC
j_call: TRBJ1-2; v_call: TRBV3-1; clone_size: .; d_call: .; cdr3_aa: CASSRNEQNYGYTF; cdr3_nt: TGTGCCAGCAGCAGGAACGAGCAGAACTATGGCTACACCTTC
j_call: TRBJ1-2; v_call: TRBV2; clone_size: .; d_call: TRBD1; cdr3_aa: CASRGTGGGYTF; cdr3_nt: TGTGCCAGCAGGGGGACAGGGGGCGGCTACACCTTC
j_call: TRBJ1-5; v_call: TRBV20-1; clone_size: many; d_call: TRBD1; cdr3_aa: CSAGTDRGWSNQPQHF; cdr3_nt: TGCAGTGCTGGCACCGACAGGGGATGGAGCAATCAGCCCCAGCATTTT
j_call: TRBJ1-2; v_call: TRBV7-2; clone_size: many; d_call: .; cdr3_aa: CASSSYMGRNTYGYTF; cdr3_nt: TGTGCCAGCAGCTCCTACATGGGACGGAACACGTATGGCTACACCTTC
j_call: TRBJ2-2; v_call: TRBV7-8; clone_size: many; d_call: .; cdr3_aa: CASSWPGLGELFF; cdr3_nt: TGTGCCAGCAGCTGGCCGGGACTTGGGGAGCTGTTTTTT
j_call: TRBJ2-5; v_call: TRBV2; clone_size: .; d_call: TRBD2; cdr3_aa: CASSFSGRPETQYF; cdr3_nt: TGTGCCAGCAGTTTTAGCGGGAGGCCAGAGACCCAGTACTTC
j_call: TRBJ2-5; v_call: TRBV5-1; clone_size: .; d_call: .; cdr3_aa: CASSAPTGGPEETQYF; cdr3_nt: TGCGCCAGCAGCGCGCCGACCGGGGGTCCCGAAGAGACCCAGTACTTC
j_call: TRBJ1-5; v_call: TRBV24-1; clone_size: .; d_call: .; cdr3_aa: CATSDGRGSSNQPQHF; cdr3_nt: TGTGCCACCAGTGATGGACGGGGGTCTAGCAATCAGCCCCAGCATTTT
j_call: TRBJ1-2; v_call: TRBV28; clone_size: .; d_call: .; cdr3_aa: CASSLSLPGLDGYTF; cdr3_nt: TGTGCCAGCAGTTTATCTCTTCCAGGGTTGGATGGCTACACCTTC
j_call: TRBJ2-7; v_call: TRBV7-9; clone_size: .; d_call: .; cdr3_aa: CASTGAPSYEQYF; cdr3_nt: TGTGCCAGCACGGGGGCCCCCTCCTACGAGCAGTACTTC
j_call: TRBJ1-2; v_call: TRBV27; clone_size: .; d_call: .; cdr3_aa: CASSSGRGYGYTF; cdr3_nt: TGTGCCAGCTCTTCGGGCAGGGGCTATGGCTACACCTTC
j_call: TRBJ1-5; v_call: TRBV15; clone_size: .; d_call: .; cdr3_aa: CATSRPRVGSNQPQHF; cdr3_nt: TGTGCCACCAGCAGACCCAGGGTAGGGAGCAATCAGCCCCAGCATTTT
j_call: TRBJ2-5; v_call: TRBV19; clone_size: many; d_call: TRBD2; cdr3_aa: CASSTFGREAVAQYF; cdr3_nt: TGTGCCAGTAGTACTTTCGGGAGGGAGGCTGTGGCCCAGTACTTC
j_call: TRBJ1-3; v_call: TRBV4-1; clone_size: many; d_call: TRBD1; cdr3_aa: CASSRPSGQGVRNTIYF; cdr3_nt: TGCGCCAGCAGCCGCCCTTCGGGACAGGGAGTACGGAACACCATATATTTT